This TCR beta chain was obtained from a study of cytomegalovirus exposure and HLA in healthy donors. A remark on this clone: No antigen is known for it.

Whole-study results and caveats: For most TCR beta V segments, an earlier analysis put the productive rate at about 87% or about 30% of the time. An analysis that came later showed most CMV-associated TCR beta chains appearing HLA-restricted.

Researchers ran the PCR with 60 Vbeta and 13 Jbeta primers. Repertoires were generated with immunoSEQ multiplex PCR, while TCRdb's copy carries only in-frame clones and drops some. The sample lists over 130,000 clones; roughly 87% were seen once. This CDR3 comprises 19 residues. From germline, CDR1 is SGHRS and CDR2 YFSETQ. V gave up 4 bases and J gave up 5 bases, with 27 bases separating them. The sample comprised PBMCs. The origin of this receptor is a woman in her 40s in good health and CMV-seronegative. The rearrangement uses TRBV5-1 and TRBJ1-4; no reliable D call. The CDR3 protein is CASSPTGGQAATYNEKLFF. CDR3 bases: TGCGCCAGCAGCCCGACGGGAGGTCAGGCCGCTACTTACAATGAAAAACTGTTTTTT.